This T cell receptor (beta chain) was found in a study of beta chain features in type 1 diabetes. The wider study: All samples yielded about 100 million examined sorted cells.

There are 15 residues in the CDR3. V shed 6 bases and J shed 1 base, with 15 bases lying between them. Germline V gene sequence: CDR1 ENHRY, CDR2 SYGVKD. Cells sorted by CD45RO/CCR7/CD25/CD127/CD95/CD27 comprised CD4+ naive, central memory, regulatory and stem cell-like memory cells. Expressed TCRB transcripts got sequenced, as all isolated RNA was reverse transcribed. The assay was immunoSEQ multiplex PCR, and TCRdb's table has in-frame clones only and misses some. Seen here are roughly 150,000 clones, approximately 10% observed once, and the top ten hold roughly 1.9%. The table lists this clone with a few counts. The antigen remains unidentified. Study outcomes and limitations: VDJ junctions from patients with type 1 diabetes contained fewer insertions and more deletions. Across all four CD4+ subsets, people with type 1 diabetes showed modestly shorter TCRB CDR3s.

The rearrangement joins TRBV10-3 to TRBJ1-1, with D uncertain. This sequence was found in a man aged 18 to 29 in good health. Sequencing was done on a sample of central memory CD4+ T cells from blood. The CDR3 sequence: CAIREQVQENTEAFF. CDR3 sequence (DNA): TGTGCCATCAGAGAACAAGTCCAGGAGAACACTGAAGCTTTCTTT.